This TCR beta chain was sequenced in a study of response to subunit inactivated influenza vaccine. MiXCR, applied by TCRdb to the RT-PCR reads, yields one record per CDR3 protein. The sample lists around 710,000 distinct CDR3 sequences, more than 11% occurring once. Study-wide points: The authors suggested that every seasonal influenza vaccination recruits few new T cells.

As regards this clonotype: Its target is not known.

Source: PBMCs from blood, taken 14 to 15 days before vaccination. The source of this sequence is a man aged 45 to 65 who received an inactivated influenza vaccine.

CDR3 amino acids: CSARDLGLAGESGTQYF. For the CDR3, the DNA is TGCAGTGCTAGAGATTTAGGGCTAGCGGGGGAGTCTGGGACCCAGTACTTC. This sequence joins TRBV20-1 and TRBJ2-5, with 10 bases lining up with TRBD2. V gave up 0 bases and J gave up 7 bases; unmatched junction bases: 14. CDR3 size: 17 residues. CDR1 and CDR2 from the germline V gene are DFQATT and SNEGSKA (reference sequence).